The rows below give T cell receptor beta chains drawn from one sample of a study of blood T cells in healthy people across ages. TCRdb re-derived calls from the 5' RACE reads in MiXCR, one entry per CDR3 protein. In the table there are some 800,000 distinct CDR3 sequences, around 25% of which are singletons. These data were also reused for a study on T cells of mothers and their children.

Sequencing input: blood. These receptors all come from a boy between 10 and 17 years old in good health. CDR3s leave out the opening cysteine and the closing phenylalanine or tryptophan. The D gene is left open where the match is weak. Clone size is stated in some rows and not others, as once, few, many or a class when expanded.

clone_size	j_call	d_call	v_call	cdr3_aa
few	TRBJ1-2	NA	TRBV29-1	SVASPGSGYT
few	TRBJ2-3	NA	TRBV21-1	ASPQRTGRADTQY
NA	TRBJ1-4	TRBD1	TRBV6-4	ASSRDRLWEKLF
NA	TRBJ2-4	NA	TRBV7-2	ASSPQRSGNIQY
few	TRBJ2-1	TRBD1	TRBV2	ASRQQGAERNEQF
NA	TRBJ2-7	TRBD1	TRBV6-6	ASLPGQGFFGQY
NA	TRBJ2-1	TRBD1	TRBV15	ATSRGTGVSNGQF
NA	TRBJ2-7	NA	TRBV13	ASSLEGTQPYEQY
NA	TRBJ2-1	NA	TRBV24-1	ATSTAKGGNEQF
NA	TRBJ2-3	NA	TRBV9	ASSAGTISTDTQY
NA	TRBJ2-3	TRBD2	TRBV4-3	ASSQDLAGDTDTQY
few	TRBJ1-2	TRBD1	TRBV15	ATSRWTGLNYGYT
few	TRBJ2-3	NA	TRBV24-1	ATSDPRDTQY
NA	TRBJ2-3	TRBD2	TRBV9	ASSVGFLAGAGDTQY
NA	TRBJ1-3	NA	TRBV28	ASTQVDSGNTIY
NA	TRBJ2-1	NA	TRBV12-3/TRBV12-4	ASTMRGWSNEQF
NA	TRBJ2-7	NA	TRBV5-1	ASSPAPGASYEQY
once	TRBJ2-4	TRBD1	TRBV6-2/TRBV6-3	ASSYEAGGYSGHIQY
NA	TRBJ1-2	TRBD1	TRBV20-1	SARGRGTGITTNYGYT
NA	TRBJ1-1	NA	TRBV7-3	ASSLGHGYTEAF
NA	TRBJ2-1	NA	TRBV20-1	SAMSSVLHEQF
NA	TRBJ2-5	NA	TRBV6-2/TRBV6-3	ASSYPGAHQETQY
NA	TRBJ2-2	NA	TRBV7-3	ASSDWGTGELF
few	TRBJ1-1	NA	TRBV7-2	ASSLSGVNTEAF
NA	TRBJ2-5	TRBD2	TRBV11-2	ASSLLAGPIKETQY
few	TRBJ2-5	NA	TRBV2	ASSDGSRIGGRETQY
NA	TRBJ2-5	NA	TRBV29-1	ISLEGETQY
NA	TRBJ2-4	TRBD2	TRBV6-5	ASSYRGDGRAKNIQY
NA	TRBJ2-5	NA	TRBV20-1	SAGESLTPREQC
few	TRBJ2-3	TRBD2	TRBV29-1	SVTGGYPTDTQY
NA	TRBJ2-7	TRBD1	TRBV27	ASSYVGTGSVSGQY
few	TRBJ2-3	NA	TRBV12-3/TRBV12-4	ASTVGGGTDTQY
NA	TRBJ2-3	TRBD2	TRBV20-1	SARDPQTSGNADTQY
NA	TRBJ2-3	TRBD2	TRBV5-4	ASSWGFERGGADTQY
few	NA	TRBD2	TRBV7-9	ASSSELRGFFPYEQF
NA	TRBJ2-1	TRBD1	TRBV7-2	ASSGKAVIGTAVYNEQF
few	TRBJ1-2	NA	TRBV2	ASRTDSDYGYT
few	TRBJ2-3	NA	TRBV5-1	ASSLQLASDTQY
few	NA	NA	TRBV6-6	ASSSPASGETQY
NA	TRBJ2-4	NA	TRBV19	ASTLGYIQY
few	TRBJ2-5	TRBD2	TRBV7-9	ASSLRETSYYQETQY